The entry below gives a single T cell receptor (beta chain) sequence along with its context. Per germline, CDR1 LNHNV and CDR2 YYDKDF (reference sequence). The CDR3 runs to 15 residues. V shed 9 bases and J shed 3 bases, with 18 bases lying between them. The data stem from a study of shared clonotypes between healthy human individuals. Using immunoSEQ multiplex PCR, the repertoire was profiled, and TCRdb retains in-frame clones only, with some absent. Among 1 million to 1.3 million clones listed, 75% to 85% were seen once. The sample comprised memory CD4+ T cells from PBMCs. Subset reported: CD45RA-negative fraction. The chain recombines TRBV15 with TRBJ2-4; tentative D call: TRBD1 (6 bases). The source is a man younger than 30 in good health. Some clones in this sample may be carry-over from other donors' samples. CDR3 DNA sequence: TGTGCCACTACAGAGGGGGAATTAGTCAAAAACATTCAGTACTTC. Protein sequence: CATTEGELVKNIQYF. The complete variable domain, with remaining parts taken from reference TRBV15 and TRBJ2-4, reads DAMVIQNPRYQVTQFGKPVTLSCSQTLNHNVMYWYQQKSSQAPKLLFHYYDKDFNNEADTPDNFQSRRPNTSFCFLDIRSPGLGDTAMYLCATTEGELVKNIQYFGAGTRLSVL.